This TCR beta chain is drawn from a study of OX40 agonist ivuxolimab in advanced cancers. This clone has only one observation. Some clones are missing from TCRdb's copy, which holds only in-frame ones; the method was immunoSEQ multiplex PCR. This table has around 68,000 clones, about 84% appearing once. Sequenced material: CD4+ or CD8+ T cells sorted from blood, taken in a trial of the OX40 agonist ivuxolimab. The receptor's source is an adult with an advanced solid tumor such as melanoma, head and neck, liver or kidney cancer.

The CDR3 sequence is CAPPRKHSNQPQHF. CDR3 DNA: TGCGCCCCCCCAAGGAAACATAGCAATCAGCCCCAGCATTTT. V is TRBV10-1 and J is TRBJ1-5; no clear D gene. The CDR3 is made up of 14 amino acids. V was cut by 11 bases and J by 0 bases, with 14 bases left in between. Germline V gives CDR1 WNHNN, CDR2 SYGVQD (reference sequence).